This T cell receptor (beta chain) emerged from a study of T cells after yellow fever vaccination. Study-level background: The SMART-Seq v4 Ultra Low Input method served to prepare the low-cell-number fractions.

Via MiXCR, TCRdb re-called the 5' RACE reads, giving one row per CDR3 protein. This sample has hundreds of thousands of distinct CDR3 sequences, with roughly 8.7% found just once. The table lists this clonotype with a few counts. The source is a man younger than 35 who received the YFV17D yellow fever vaccine. The specimen comprised PBMCs, sampled on the day of the first yellow fever vaccination.

Written as DNA, the CDR3 is TGTGCCAGCAGTGGCCTCTGGGGTGCAGATACGCAGTATTTT. Protein sequence: CASSGLWGADTQYF. This chain connects TRBV25-1 to TRBJ2-3; D is undetermined. In germline, CDR1 is MGHDK, CDR2 SYGVNS. The V gene lost 4 bases and the J gene lost 4 bases, with 12 bases spanning the gap. This CDR3 contains 14 residues.